The present T cell receptor beta chain was sequenced within a study of T cells in Graves' hyperthyroidism and ophthalmopathy. TCR beta CDR3 region amplification was performed from RNA transcripts. During a first-round RT-PCR of the TCR CDR3, the HTBI primer set was used. TCRdb re-called the multiplex PCR reads through MiXCR, storing one row per CDR3 protein. The table lists a few hundred thousand distinct CDR3 sequences, 15% to 20% of them singletons. This clonotype was counted many times. Compared with germline, one end of the junction differs, possibly owing to a read error. The sequencing input was blood. This clonotype was obtained from a woman between 18 and 29 years old with Graves' hyperthyroidism.

The chain's CDR3 is CNARTPRWTDYGYTF. CDR3 nucleotides: TGCAATGCTAGAACCCCTCGCTGGACAGACTATGGCTACACCTTC. J is TRBJ1-2 and V is TRBV20-1; D possibly corresponds to TRBD1 (6 bases). The V gene's germline CDR1 is DFQATT and CDR2 SNEGSKA (reference sequence). The CDR3 covers 15 residues.